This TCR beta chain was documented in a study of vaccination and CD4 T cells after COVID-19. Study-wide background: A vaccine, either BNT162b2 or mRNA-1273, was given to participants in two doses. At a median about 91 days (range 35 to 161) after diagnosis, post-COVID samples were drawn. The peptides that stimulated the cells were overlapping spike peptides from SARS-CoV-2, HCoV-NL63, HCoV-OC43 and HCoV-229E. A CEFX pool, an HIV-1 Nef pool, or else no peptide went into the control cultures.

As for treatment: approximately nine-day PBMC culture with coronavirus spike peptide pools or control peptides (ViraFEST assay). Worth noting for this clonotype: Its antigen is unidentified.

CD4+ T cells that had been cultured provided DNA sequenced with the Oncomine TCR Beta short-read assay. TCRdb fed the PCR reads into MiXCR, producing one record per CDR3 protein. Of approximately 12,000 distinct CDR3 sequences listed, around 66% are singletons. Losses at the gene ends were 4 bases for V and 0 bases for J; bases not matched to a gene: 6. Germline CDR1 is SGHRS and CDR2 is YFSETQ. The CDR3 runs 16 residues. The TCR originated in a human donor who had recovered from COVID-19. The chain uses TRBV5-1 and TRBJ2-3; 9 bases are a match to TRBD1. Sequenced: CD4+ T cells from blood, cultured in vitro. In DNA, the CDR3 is TGCGCCAGCAGCCCCGACAGGGGGTGGAGCACAGATACGCAGTATTTT. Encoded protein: CASSPDRGWSTDTQYF.